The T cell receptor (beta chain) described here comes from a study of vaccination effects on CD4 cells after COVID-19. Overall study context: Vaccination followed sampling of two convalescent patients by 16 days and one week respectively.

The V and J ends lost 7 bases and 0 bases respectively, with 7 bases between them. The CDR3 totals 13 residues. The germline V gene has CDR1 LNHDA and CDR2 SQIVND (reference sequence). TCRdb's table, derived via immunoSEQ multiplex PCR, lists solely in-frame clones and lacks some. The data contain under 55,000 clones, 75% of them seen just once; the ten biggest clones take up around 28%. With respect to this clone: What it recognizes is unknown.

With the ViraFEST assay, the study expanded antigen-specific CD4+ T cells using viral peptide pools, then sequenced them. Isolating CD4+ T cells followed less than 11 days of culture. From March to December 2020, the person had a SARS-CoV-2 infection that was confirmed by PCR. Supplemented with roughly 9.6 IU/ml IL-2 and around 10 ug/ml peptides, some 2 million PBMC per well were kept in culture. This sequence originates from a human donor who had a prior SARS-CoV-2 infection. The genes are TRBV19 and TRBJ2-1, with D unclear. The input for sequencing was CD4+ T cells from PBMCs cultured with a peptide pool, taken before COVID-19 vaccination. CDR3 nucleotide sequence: TGTGCCAGTATGAAAGCCTCCTACAATGAGCAGTTCTTC. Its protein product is CASMKASYNEQFF.